Listed below are T cell receptor beta chains from one sample, sequenced in a study of response to subunit inactivated influenza vaccine. TCRdb re-derived calls from the RT-PCR reads in MiXCR, one entry per CDR3 protein. The sample lists 530,000 or so distinct CDR3 sequences; about 14% were seen once. Sequenced here: PBMCs from blood, sampled less than 13 days after vaccination. The receptors here all came from a man aged 45-65 years who received an inactivated influenza vaccine. Each CDR3 is given with its conserved first and last residue. Each record gives: J gene, V gene, CDR3 protein.

TRBJ2-2	TRBV25-1	CASSEAPVGGELFF
TRBJ1-2	TRBV6-2/TRBV6-3	CASTSGAGNYGYTF
TRBJ2-1	TRBV12-3/TRBV12-4	CASSLGTSGGRFF
TRBJ2-1	TRBV20-1	CSASPTSGYNEQFF
TRBJ1-4	TRBV5-1	CASSLGTSEKLFF
TRBJ2-7	TRBV18	CASSPPMGNEQYF
TRBJ2-3	TRBV29-1	CSVVARQYTDTQYF
TRBJ2-1	TRBV20-1	CSARPGTGAYNEQFF
TRBJ2-1	TRBV20-1	CSARGLQGRGFGDEQFF
TRBJ1-5	TRBV12-3/TRBV12-4	CASSQSNQPQHF
TRBJ1-2	TRBV4-1	CASSQDGTIQGYTF
TRBJ2-1	TRBV11-2	CASSLERGLAGTEQFF
TRBJ2-2	TRBV5-1	CASSFPRQAGELFF
TRBJ2-7	TRBV28	CASSLNPKNLRGREQYF
TRBJ1-1	TRBV2	CASSARAVNTEAFF
TRBJ2-2	TRBV11-2	CASSPLAGGILGGELFF
TRBJ2-7	TRBV5-1	CASSLERNEQYF
TRBJ1-4	TRBV12-3/TRBV12-4	CASSFQVSNEKLFF
TRBJ1-1	TRBV4-2	CASSQGTGYNTEAFF
TRBJ2-2	TRBV11-2	CASSSLKGPGGELFF
TRBJ2-2	TRBV7-2	CASSLLTPLEELFF
TRBJ2-3	TRBV5-6	CASSLWTSGGPDTDTQYF
TRBJ1-5	TRBV20-1	CSARPNYSNQPQHF
TRBJ2-7	TRBV7-2	CASSRVVLGYEQYF
TRBJ1-5	TRBV12-3/TRBV12-4	CASSSGVQPQHF
TRBJ2-1	TRBV18	CASSPGLAGASSYNEQFF
TRBJ2-5	TRBV3-1	CASSQGGGLGETQYF
TRBJ1-1	TRBV20-1	CSANPEGRNTEAFF
TRBJ2-7	TRBV7-2	CASSLSTAVAYEQYF
TRBJ2-7	TRBV20-1	CSARDYQGEDEQYF
TRBJ2-1	TRBV12-3/TRBV12-4	CASSNGQATYTEQFF
TRBJ2-1	TRBV18	CASSPIPRLAPTNEQFF
TRBJ1-5	TRBV7-2	CASSLEGGRTEPQHF
TRBJ2-7	TRBV6-2/TRBV6-3	CASSNEVSYEQYF
TRBJ2-6	TRBV5-1	CASSLVAVADTPLSGANVLTF
TRBJ1-2	TRBV9	CASSVQGHYGYTF
TRBJ2-1	TRBV24-1	CATSDLGASGNNEQFF
TRBJ2-7	TRBV12-3/TRBV12-4	CASSLGPGGEQYF
TRBJ1-2	TRBV12-3/TRBV12-4	CASSLGQRYTF
TRBJ2-1	TRBV7-3	CASSANSGRFANEQFF